The rows below give T cell receptor beta chains drawn from one sample of a study of blood T cell repertoires in COVID-19. Only in-frame clones appear in the TCRdb table, and some are missing; sequencing was by immunoSEQ multiplex PCR. The sample consists of about 130,000 clones, over 80% of them appearing once. Material: peripheral blood. The source is a man aged 35-49 years with active or convalescent COVID-19. CDR3s include the opening cysteine and the closing phenylalanine or tryptophan. A D gene is named only where the DNA matches it firmly. Rows give clone size only sometimes, using once, few, many, or a class for an expanded clone.

D gene: NA; J gene: TRBJ1-5; clone size: once; V gene: TRBV6-1; CDR3 protein: CASSEAVAGNQPQHF; CDR3 DNA: TGTGCCAGCAGTGAAGCGGTCGCAGGCAATCAGCCCCAGCATTTT
D gene: NA; J gene: TRBJ2-7; clone size: NA; V gene: TRBV4-3; CDR3 protein: CASSQERQGLLEQYF; CDR3 DNA: TGCGCCAGCAGCCAAGAAAGGCAGGGCCTCTTGGAGCAGTACTTC
D gene: NA; J gene: TRBJ1-2; clone size: NA; V gene: TRBV6-2/TRBV6-3; CDR3 protein: CASSYRGNGYTF; CDR3 DNA: TGTGCCAGCAGTTACAGGGGCAATGGCTACACCTTC
D gene: NA; J gene: TRBJ1-2; clone size: NA; V gene: TRBV2; CDR3 protein: CASSEDRNYGYTF; CDR3 DNA: TGTGCCAGCAGTGAAGATAGAAACTATGGCTACACCTTC
D gene: NA; J gene: TRBJ2-7; clone size: NA; V gene: TRBV5-1; CDR3 protein: CASSLQGTYEQYF; CDR3 DNA: TGCGCCAGCAGCTTGCAGGGAACCTACGAGCAGTACTTC
D gene: NA; J gene: TRBJ1-4; clone size: NA; V gene: TRBV6-5; CDR3 protein: CASRTRREKLFF; CDR3 DNA: TGTGCCAGCAGAACCAGGCGCGAAAAACTGTTTTTT
D gene: NA; J gene: TRBJ1-4; clone size: NA; V gene: TRBV19; CDR3 protein: CASSALGQRATNEKLFF; CDR3 DNA: TGTGCCAGTAGTGCCCTCGGACAGCGCGCAACTAATGAAAAACTGTTTTTT
D gene: NA; J gene: TRBJ1-2; clone size: once; V gene: TRBV25-1; CDR3 protein: CASSDPVNYGGYTF; CDR3 DNA: TGTGCCAGCAGTGATCCAGTCAACTATGGAGGCTACACCTTC
D gene: NA; J gene: TRBJ2-3; clone size: NA; V gene: TRBV4-3; CDR3 protein: CASSQDLLASDTQYF; CDR3 DNA: TGCGCCAGCAGCCAAGATCTTCTAGCCTCAGATACGCAGTATTTT
D gene: NA; J gene: TRBJ2-3; clone size: NA; V gene: TRBV7-2; CDR3 protein: CASSLVVGSGASTDTQYF; CDR3 DNA: TGTGCCAGCAGCTTAGTTGTAGGGAGCGGCGCAAGCACAGATACGCAGTATTTT
D gene: NA; J gene: TRBJ1-6; clone size: few; V gene: TRBV6-2/TRBV6-3; CDR3 protein: CASSYDRINSPLHF; CDR3 DNA: TGTGCCAGCAGTTACGACAGAATTAATTCACCCCTCCACTTT
D gene: NA; J gene: TRBJ1-3; clone size: few; V gene: TRBV5-1; CDR3 protein: CASSLADPSSGNTIYF; CDR3 DNA: TGCGCCAGCAGCTTGGCGGATCCTAGCTCTGGAAACACCATATATTTT
D gene: TRBD2; J gene: TRBJ2-5; clone size: NA; V gene: TRBV10-1; CDR3 protein: CASSEGQGAGQETQYF; CDR3 DNA: TGCGCCAGCAGTGAGGGGCAGGGAGCGGGGCAAGAGACCCAGTACTTC
D gene: NA; J gene: TRBJ1-5; clone size: NA; V gene: TRBV3-1/TRBV3-2; CDR3 protein: CASSSVGGNQPQHF; CDR3 DNA: TGTGCCAGCAGCTCAGTCGGAGGCAATCAGCCCCAGCATTTT
D gene: TRBD1; J gene: TRBJ2-5; clone size: NA; V gene: TRBV5-1; CDR3 protein: CASSEGQGIGTQYF; CDR3 DNA: TGCGCCAGCAGCGAGGGACAGGGGATTGGGACCCAGTACTTC
D gene: TRBD1; J gene: TRBJ1-1; clone size: NA; V gene: TRBV13; CDR3 protein: CASSLTGTGVNTEAFF; CDR3 DNA: TGTGCCAGCAGCCTAACCGGGACAGGTGTGAACACTGAAGCTTTCTTT
D gene: TRBD1; J gene: TRBJ2-3; clone size: NA; V gene: TRBV6-5; CDR3 protein: CASRPDDRGSDTQYF; CDR3 DNA: TGTGCCAGCAGACCCGATGACAGGGGTTCAGATACGCAGTATTTT
D gene: TRBD1; J gene: TRBJ2-3; clone size: NA; V gene: TRBV27; CDR3 protein: CASRPTQQGARRDTQYF; CDR3 DNA: TGTGCCAGCAGGCCCACTCAACAGGGGGCGAGGCGGGATACGCAGTATTTT
D gene: NA; J gene: TRBJ1-1; clone size: NA; V gene: TRBV11-2; CDR3 protein: CASSPGGYTEAFF; CDR3 DNA: TGTGCCAGCAGTCCAGGAGGGTACACTGAAGCTTTCTTT
D gene: TRBD2; J gene: TRBJ2-3; clone size: NA; V gene: TRBV7-2; CDR3 protein: CASSPYFSGGGSTDTQYF; CDR3 DNA: TGTGCCAGCAGCCCCTACTTCTCCGGGGGGGGGAGCACAGATACGCAGTATTTT
D gene: TRBD1; J gene: TRBJ2-5; clone size: NA; V gene: TRBV4-1; CDR3 protein: CASSWTGGETQYF; CDR3 DNA: TGCGCCAGCAGTTGGACAGGCGGGGAGACCCAGTACTTC
D gene: NA; J gene: TRBJ2-5; clone size: NA; V gene: TRBV6-2/TRBV6-3; CDR3 protein: CASSPGLPQETQYF; CDR3 DNA: TGTGCCAGCAGCCCGGGACTTCCACAAGAGACCCAGTACTTC
D gene: TRBD1; J gene: TRBJ2-2; clone size: NA; V gene: TRBV6-5; CDR3 protein: CASSSGQGRNTGELFF; CDR3 DNA: TGTGCCAGCAGTTCCGGACAGGGAAGAAACACCGGGGAGCTGTTTTTT
D gene: NA; J gene: TRBJ1-5; clone size: NA; V gene: TRBV5-1; CDR3 protein: CASIRRGRQPQHF; CDR3 DNA: TGCGCCAGCATTCGGCGGGGGCGTCAGCCCCAGCATTTT
D gene: TRBD1; J gene: TRBJ1-4; clone size: once; V gene: TRBV5-1; CDR3 protein: CASSFGNRGGEKLFF; CDR3 DNA: TGCGCCAGCAGCTTTGGGAACAGGGGAGGCGAAAAACTGTTTTTT
D gene: NA; J gene: TRBJ1-1; clone size: NA; V gene: TRBV6-8; CDR3 protein: CASSYPLPRDKTGNTEAFF; CDR3 DNA: TGTGCCAGCAGTTACCCCCTCCCGAGGGACAAAACCGGGAACACTGAAGCTTTCTTT
D gene: NA; J gene: TRBJ1-1; clone size: NA; V gene: TRBV27; CDR3 protein: CASSFGGAKAFF; CDR3 DNA: TGTGCCAGCAGTTTCGGGGGGGCGAAAGCTTTCTTT
D gene: TRBD1; J gene: TRBJ1-6; clone size: NA; V gene: TRBV6-5; CDR3 protein: CASSPRDRGKSPLHF; CDR3 DNA: TGTGCCAGCAGTCCCCGGGACAGGGGAAAATCACCCCTCCACTTT
D gene: TRBD2; J gene: TRBJ2-1; clone size: NA; V gene: TRBV6-5; CDR3 protein: CASWGGKSSYNEQFF; CDR3 DNA: TGTGCCAGCTGGGGGGGGAAAAGCTCCTACAATGAGCAGTTCTTC
D gene: NA; J gene: TRBJ2-2; clone size: few; V gene: TRBV7-6; CDR3 protein: CASSLQGSGTGELFF; CDR3 DNA: TGTGCCAGCAGCCTACAGGGATCCGGCACCGGGGAGCTGTTTTTT
D gene: TRBD2; J gene: TRBJ2-4; clone size: NA; V gene: TRBV6-2/TRBV6-3; CDR3 protein: CASSYSGTSGGARAKNIQYF; CDR3 DNA: TGTGCCAGCAGTTACTCAGGGACTAGCGGGGGGGCCAGGGCCAAAAACATTCAGTACTTC
D gene: TRBD2; J gene: TRBJ2-7; clone size: NA; V gene: TRBV9; CDR3 protein: CASSGPLLRLAGAPYEQYF; CDR3 DNA: TGTGCCAGCAGCGGACCCCTGCTACGGCTAGCGGGGGCTCCCTACGAGCAGTACTTC